This T cell receptor beta chain was recovered during a study of chemoradiotherapy in HPV16-positive cancers. Study-wide points: Only a couple of HPV16-positive patients supplied the functional HPV-specificity definition.

Clones were sequenced by immunoSEQ multiplex PCR, and TCRdb holds only the in-frame ones, with some missing. Of 10,000 to 11,000 clones listed, under 80% are singletons. The V gene lost 0 bases and the J gene lost 4 bases, with 9 bases spanning the gap. The CDR3 contains 14 residues. CDR1 is MDHEN and CDR2 is SYDVKM in the germline V gene. Details on this clone: Its antigen is not identified.

The receptor was isolated from a human donor with HPV-associated anogenital cancer. The chain couples TRBV28 to TRBJ1-1; D ambiguous. This specimen was taken from a patient who underwent chemoradiotherapy. The CDR3 region is CASSLWAGFTEAFF. The CDR3 coding sequence is TGTGCCAGCAGTTTATGGGCCGGTTTCACTGAAGCTTTCTTT.